The clone carrying this TCR beta chain was counted a single time. Its target is not known. These data come from a study of OX40 agonist ivuxolimab in advanced cancers. Overall study findings and caveats: Averaged across samples, CD8+ T cells carried more expanded clones than CD4+ did.

Trimming cost V 4 bases and J 1 base; bases outside gene matches: 3. The CDR3 is made up of 14 amino acids. Per germline, CDR1 MNHEY and CDR2 SMNVEV (reference sequence). The table came from immunoSEQ multiplex PCR; TCRdb's copy has only in-frame clones and leaves some out. The data contain 65,000 or so clones, 80% to 95% of them seen just once; the ten biggest clones take up around 15%. Any history of autoimmune disease or systemic immunosuppression disqualified patients. The chain employs TRBV27 and TRBJ1-1, with 7 bases identical to TRBD1. This receptor was obtained from an adult with an advanced solid tumor such as melanoma, head and neck, liver or kidney cancer. Sequencing used CD4+ or CD8+ T cells sorted from blood, obtained in a trial of the OX40 agonist ivuxolimab. The CDR3 loop reads CASSWGQTNTEAFF. The CDR3 nucleotides are TGTGCCAGCAGTTGGGGACAGACGAACACTGAAGCTTTCTTT.